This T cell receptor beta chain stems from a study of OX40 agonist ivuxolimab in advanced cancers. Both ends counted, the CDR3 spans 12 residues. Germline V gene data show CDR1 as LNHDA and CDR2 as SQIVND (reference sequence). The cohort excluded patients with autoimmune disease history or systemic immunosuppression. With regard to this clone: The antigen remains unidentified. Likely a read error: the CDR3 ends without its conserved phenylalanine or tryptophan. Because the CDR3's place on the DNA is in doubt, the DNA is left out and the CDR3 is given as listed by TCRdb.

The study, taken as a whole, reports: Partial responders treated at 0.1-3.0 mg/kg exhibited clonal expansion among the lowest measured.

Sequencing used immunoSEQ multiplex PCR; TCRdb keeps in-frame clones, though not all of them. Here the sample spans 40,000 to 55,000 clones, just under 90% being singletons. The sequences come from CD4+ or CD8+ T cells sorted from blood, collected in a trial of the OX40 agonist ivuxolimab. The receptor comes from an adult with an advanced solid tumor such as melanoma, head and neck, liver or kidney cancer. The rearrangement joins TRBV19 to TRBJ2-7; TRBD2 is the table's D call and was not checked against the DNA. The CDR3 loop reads CASSLRTSGLDL.